The 30 T cell receptor beta chains below all came from one sample that was sequenced in a study of response to subunit inactivated influenza vaccine. TCRdb reprocessed the RT-PCR reads with MiXCR, giving one entry per CDR3 protein. The profile covers about 530,000 distinct CDR3 sequences, with roughly 10% appearing a single time and roughly 10% taken by the ten largest. The input for sequencing was PBMCs from blood, taken on the day of vaccination. Source of these receptors: a man between 50 and 59 years old who received an inactivated influenza vaccine.

This clonotype was recorded at least ten times. V and J are TRBV13 and TRBJ2-1; 7 bases match TRBD1. Trimming cost V 5 bases and J 9 bases; bases outside gene matches: 1. The germline CDR1 and CDR2 sequences are PRHDT and FYEKMQ (reference sequence). The CDR3 is 11 amino acids. In DNA form, the CDR3 reads TGTGCCAGCAGCCAGGGGGTTGAGCAGTTCTTC. It specifies CASSQGVEQFF.

This chain joins TRBV24-1 and TRBJ2-1, with D perhaps being TRBD1 or TRBD2 (5 bases each). Trimming pared 4 bases from V and 5 bases from J, leaving 17 bases between. The CDR3 spans 16 residues. Germline lookup yields CDR1 KGHDR and CDR2 SFDVKD. The CDR3 sequence is CATSDTGTKKNNEQFF. Here the CDR3 DNA reads TGTGCCACCAGTGACACCGGGACCAAAAAGAACAATGAGCAGTTCTTC.

The gene calls are TRBV10-1 and TRBJ2-1; 9 bases fit TRBD2. The germline CDR1 and CDR2 sequences are WNHNN and SYGVQD (reference sequence). CDR3 size: 13 residues. V trimming: 7 bases; J trimming: 6 bases; junction bases outside the gene matches: 4. The CDR3 DNA reads TGCGCCAGCACCGCTAGCGGGATCAATGAGCAGTTCTTC. Amino acids: CASTASGINEQFF.

The V gene is TRBV6-5, the J gene TRBJ1-1; D remains ambiguous. The V end lost 4 bases, the J end lost 8 bases, and 20 bases lay between the germline ends. The CDR3 covers 15 residues. Germline values: CDR1 MNHEY, CDR2 SVGAGI. DNA for the CDR3: TGTGCCAGCAGTTGGACCCGGTTGGAGGGTGGAGAAGCTTTCTTT. It specifies CASSWTRLEGGEAFF.

This clonotype was counted at least ten times. The chain joins TRBV29-1 to TRBJ2-2; D not resolved. The CDR3 loop spans 14 amino acids. Between the trimmed V and J ends, which lost 4 bases and 3 bases, there was a span of 12 bases. The germline V gene has CDR1 SQVTM and CDR2 ANQGSEA. DNA of the CDR3: TGCAGCGTTGGGACCCCCGGTCACACCGGGGAGCTGTTTTTT. It yields the protein CSVGTPGHTGELFF.

This clonotype was counted at least ten times. V gene TRBV29-1 combines with J gene TRBJ2-7, with a possible D match to TRBD2 (5 bases). V was trimmed by 4 bases and J by 3 bases, leaving 10 bases between them. The germline V gene encodes CDR1 SQVTM and CDR2 ANQGSEA. The CDR3 spans 12 residues. CDR3 coding DNA: TGCAGCGTTGCTAGCCATCACTACGAGCAGTACTTC. Its protein is CSVASHHYEQYF.

In this sample, this clonotype turned up a few times. The V call is TRBV20-1, the J call TRBJ2-3; a weak D match, TRBD2 (5 bases). The CDR3 runs to 12 residues. Germline V gene data show CDR1 as DFQATT and CDR2 as SNEGSKA (reference sequence). The ends were cut back, 8 bases at V and 3 bases at J, with 12 bases in the middle. CDR3 residues: CSPKGGTDTQYF. Written as DNA, the CDR3 is TGCAGTCCCAAGGGCGGGACAGATACGCAGTATTTT.

The gene calls are TRBV6-1 and TRBJ2-6; no definite D call. This CDR3 is built from 14 residues. Trimming took 3 bases from V and 3 from J, leaving 6 bases between them. CDR1 MNHNS and CDR2 SASEGT come from the germline V gene. The CDR3 region has the DNA TGTGCCAGCAGTGACCCGGTTGGGGCCAACGTCCTGACTTTC. The encoded protein is CASSDPVGANVLTF.

This clonotype occurred many times. V gene TRBV28 combines with J gene TRBJ1-1; D call uncertain. In germline, CDR1 is MDHEN, CDR2 SYDVKM. Trimming took 6 bases from V and 1 from J, leaving 12 bases between them. CDR3 length: 14 residues. CDR3 DNA: TGTGCCAGCAGGGCCGGGCCCTCGAACACTGAAGCTTTCTTT. This codes for CASRAGPSNTEAFF. The variable domain in full, with the rest retrieved from reference TRBV28 and TRBJ1-1, is DVKVTQSSRYLVKRTGEKVFLECVQDMDHENMFWYRQDPGLGLRLIYFSYDVKMKEKGDIPEGYSVSREKKERFSLILESASTNQTSMYLCASRAGPSNTEAFFGQGTRLTVV.

The gene calls are TRBV4-3 and TRBJ1-2; a weak D match, TRBD1 (5 bases). This CDR3 contains 15 residues. V gave up 1 base and J gave up 5 bases, with 14 bases separating them. Germline V lookup: CDR1 LGHNA, CDR2 YSLEER. Here the CDR3 DNA reads TGCGCCAGCAGCCAAGGAGAATCTTGGGGGTATGGCTACACCTTC. This encodes CASSQGESWGYGYTF.

The gene calls are TRBV27 and TRBJ2-7; 7 bases are a match to TRBD1. There are 15 residues in the CDR3. With 3 bases clipped from V and 2 bases from J, the junction kept 7 bases outside the gene matches. Per the germline V gene, CDR1 is MNHEY and CDR2 is SMNVEV (reference sequence). The CDR3 bases are TGTGCCAGCAGTTTTAGTAAGGGGGCGACCTACGAGCAGTACTTC. Its translation: CASSFSKGATYEQYF.

This clonotype was observed at least ten times. V gene TRBV4-2 combines with J gene TRBJ2-7; D is perhaps TRBD1 (6 bases). Trimming removed 6 bases at V and 1 base at J, with 10 bases between. Germline loops: CDR1 LGHNA, CDR2 YNFKEQ. The CDR3 consists of 13 residues. DNA of the CDR3: TGTGCCAGCAGAACTACAGGGTCCTACGAGCAGTACTTC. This gives the protein CASRTTGSYEQYF.

The genes are TRBV20-1 and TRBJ2-1, with TRBD2 matching over 8 bases. With 1 base clipped from V and 7 bases from J, the junction kept 9 bases outside the gene matches. The CDR3 is 15 amino acids. The germline gives CDR1 DFQATT, CDR2 SNEGSKA (reference sequence). CDR3 in amino acids: CSARGPGLAWNEQFF. In DNA, the CDR3 is TGCAGTGCTAGAGGACCCGGACTAGCTTGGAATGAGCAGTTCTTC.

The J gene is TRBJ2-7, the V gene TRBV5-1; 9 nucleotides line up with TRBD1. V gave up 3 bases and J gave up 7 bases; unmatched junction bases: 5. The CDR3 is 13 residues long. Germline V CDR1 and CDR2: SGHRS, YFSETQ. DNA of the CDR3: TGCGCCAGCAGCTCCAGACAGGGGGAGGAGCAGTACTTC. It specifies CASSSRQGEEQYF. The complete variable domain, with remaining parts taken from reference TRBV5-1 and TRBJ2-7, reads KAGVTQTPRYLIKTRGQQVTLSCSPISGHRSVSWYQQTPGQGLQFLFEYFSETQRNKGNFPGRFSGRQFSNSRSEMNVSTLELGDSALYLCASSSRQGEEQYFGPGTRLTVT.

The V gene is TRBV12-3 or TRBV12-4, the J gene TRBJ1-1, with a possible D match to TRBD1 (5 bases). The CDR3 consists of 15 residues. V was pared by 6 bases and J by 0 bases, with 14 bases between. This chain's CDR3 is CASSAGTSMNTEAFF. CDR3 nucleotide sequence: TGTGCCAGCAGCGCAGGGACGTCGATGAACACTGAAGCTTTCTTT.

This clonotype was observed at least ten times. The chain has TRBV7-2 and TRBJ2-1; 7 nucleotides agree with TRBD2. The V gene end was trimmed by 7 bases and the J gene end by 7 bases; junction bases not matched to a gene: 13. From germline, CDR1 is SGHTA and CDR2 FQGNSA. CDR3 length equals 15 residues. The CDR3 here is CASTGGGGGENEQFF. DNA of the CDR3: TGTGCCAGCACCGGTGGCGGGGGAGGGGAAAATGAGCAGTTCTTC.

V gene TRBV11-1 combines with J gene TRBJ2-2; TRBD2 agrees at 11 bases. Germline CDR1 is SGHAT and CDR2 is FQDESV (reference sequence). J gave up 0 bases and V 2 bases, and 5 bases lay outside the gene matches. This CDR3 region has 18 residues. The CDR3 protein is CASSLSALAGANTGELFF. The CDR3 nucleotides are TGTGCCAGCAGCTTATCGGCACTAGCGGGGGCGAACACCGGGGAGCTGTTTTTT.

The chain carries TRBV5-5 and TRBJ2-5; D remains unclear. The CDR3 covers 14 residues. Germline CDR1 reads SGHKS; CDR2 reads YYEKEE (reference sequence). V was pared by 0 bases and J by 6 bases, with 12 bases between. The CDR3: CASSLVGVAKTQYF. In DNA, the CDR3 is TGTGCCAGCAGCTTGGTTGGAGTGGCGAAGACCCAGTACTTC.

V usage is TRBV4-3 and J usage is TRBJ1-5; D call uncertain. This CDR3 comprises 14 residues. Germline CDR1 LGHNA, CDR2 YSLEER. Trimming took 1 base from V and 7 from J, leaving 11 bases between them. The CDR3 DNA follows: TGCGCCAGCAGCCAAGGGGCAGGTGGACAGCCCCAGCATTTT. Encoded protein: CASSQGAGGQPQHF.

This clonotype was found a few times. The rearrangement uses TRBV15 and TRBJ2-3; D call uncertain. The V end lost 1 base, the J end lost 6 bases, and 8 bases lay between the germline ends. Germline V gene data show CDR1 as LNHNV and CDR2 as YYDKDF (reference sequence). The CDR3 is 13 residues long. The CDR3 nucleotides are TGTGCCACCAGCAGAGGGGCGGAGGATACGCAGTATTTT. It codes for CATSRGAEDTQYF. Looking up the rest from reference TRBV15 and TRBJ2-3 gives the full variable domain: DAMVIQNPRYQVTQFGKPVTLSCSQTLNHNVMYWYQQKSSQAPKLLFHYYDKDFNNEADTPDNFQSRRPNTSFCFLDIRSPGLGDTAMYLCATSRGAEDTQYFGPGTRLTVL.

This clonotype has a handful of counts. This rearrangement joins TRBV20-1 to TRBJ2-5; TRBD2 agrees at 8 bases. Germline lookup yields CDR1 DFQATT and CDR2 SNEGSKA (reference sequence). The CDR3 runs to 15 residues. V shed 6 bases and J 0 bases; nucleotides not matched to a gene: 9. The CDR3 DNA follows: TGCAGTGCCCATCGGGGGGGGTCTTACCAAGAGACCCAGTACTTC. Translated, it gives CSAHRGGSYQETQYF.

This clonotype was counted many times. The chain is built from TRBV3-1 and TRBJ2-7, with D perhaps matching TRBD2 (6 bases). V was shortened by 2 bases and J by 6 bases, with 8 bases between the two germline ends. There are 12 residues in the CDR3. The germline V gene encodes CDR1 LGHDT and CDR2 YNNKEL (reference sequence). The CDR3 region has the DNA TGTGCCAGCAGCCAACGCGGGATCGAGCAGTACTTC. Protein sequence: CASSQRGIEQYF.

The gene calls are TRBV7-9 and TRBJ2-4; the D is unclear. Deletions cut 1 base from V and 11 bases from J, with 9 bases between. The CDR3 is 12 amino acids. The germline CDR1 and CDR2 sequences are SEHNR and FQNEAQ (reference sequence). CDR3 in amino acids: CASSLDGPLQYF. Written as DNA, the CDR3 is TGTGCCAGCAGCTTAGACGGACCCCTTCAGTACTTC. Full variable domain (remainder filled in from reference TRBV7-9 and TRBJ2-4): DTGVSQNPRHKITKRGQNVTFRCDPISEHNRLYWYRQTLGQGPEFLTYFQNEAQLEKSRLLSDRFSAERPKGSFSTLEIQRTEQGDSAMYLCASSLDGPLQYFGAGTRLSVL.

This clonotype was seen repeatedly, ten times or more. The rearrangement joins TRBV5-1 to TRBJ1-1; no definite D call. This CDR3 region has 12 residues. Looked up from germline, CDR1 is SGHRS and CDR2 is YFSETQ. Deletions cut 4 bases from V and 11 bases from J, with 15 bases between. The CDR3 loop is CASSLDGVLAFF. CDR3 coding DNA: TGCGCCAGCAGCCTGGACGGCGTGTTGGCTTTCTTT. Filled out from reference TRBV5-1 and TRBJ1-1, the complete variable domain reads KAGVTQTPRYLIKTRGQQVTLSCSPISGHRSVSWYQQTPGQGLQFLFEYFSETQRNKGNFPGRFSGRQFSNSRSEMNVSTLELGDSALYLCASSLDGVLAFFGQGTRLTVV.

This clonotype has more than one count but fewer than ten. The chain couples TRBV7-2 to TRBJ1-6; D unresolved. V lost 5 bases and J 7 bases, leaving 15 bases between the germline ends. This CDR3 is 15 amino acids long. CDR1 SGHTA and CDR2 FQGNSA come from the germline V gene. CDR3 residues: CASSPTFGVNSPLHF. The CDR3 coding sequence is TGTGCCAGCAGCCCAACGTTCGGGGTCAATTCACCCCTCCACTTT.

This clonotype was counted at least ten times. The genes are TRBV10-3 and TRBJ2-1; 9 bases map to TRBD2. CDR3 length: 13 residues. The V segment lost 8 bases and the J segment 5 bases; nucleotides outside the gene matches: 4. From germline, CDR1 is ENHRY and CDR2 SYGVKD. This chain's CDR3 is CAIAGGINNEQFF. The CDR3 nucleotides read TGTGCCATCGCGGGGGGGATCAACAATGAGCAGTTCTTC.

This clonotype was picked up a small number of times. The chain links TRBV27 to TRBJ1-2, with D perhaps matching TRBD1 (6 bases). Trimming stripped 6 bases from V and 8 bases from J, with 13 bases between. Germline CDR1 and CDR2: MNHEY and SMNVEV (reference sequence). The CDR3 has 12 residues. CDR3 DNA: TGTGCCAGCAGACAGGGTGAAAGAGGCTACACCTTC. It encodes CASRQGERGYTF.

This clonotype was seen more than once but under ten times. The chain has TRBV6-2 or TRBV6-3 and TRBJ1-1, with TRBD1 matching 8 bases. From germline, CDR1 is MNHEY and CDR2 SVGEGT. After removal of 4 bases from V and 4 bases from J, the junction contained 11 bases not matched to a gene. CDR3 length: 16 amino acids. CDR3 sequence reads: CASSSRTGLSITEAFF. The CDR3 DNA sequence: TGTGCCAGCAGTTCCCGGACAGGGCTGAGTATCACTGAAGCTTTCTTT.

This clonotype was seen more than once but under ten times. This rearrangement joins TRBV20-1 to TRBJ2-7; possibly TRBD1 for D (5 bases). Germline V gene lookup returns CDR1 DFQATT and CDR2 SNEGSKA (reference sequence). The length of the CDR3 is 15 residues. V was cut by 0 bases and J by 1 base, with 13 bases left in between. Here the CDR3 reads CSARDSRVGSYEQYF. CDR3 nucleotide sequence: TGCAGTGCTAGAGATAGCAGGGTGGGATCCTACGAGCAGTACTTC.

This clonotype has more than one count but fewer than ten. The rearrangement links TRBV5-5 to TRBJ2-1; D is unresolved. This CDR3 spans 12 amino acids. Per the germline V gene, CDR1 is SGHKS and CDR2 is YYEKEE (reference sequence). Trimming cost V 4 bases and J 10 bases, with 12 bases left between them. CDR3 in DNA: TGTGCCAGCAGCCATCAGTCGCGAGAGCAGTTCTTC. Protein sequence: CASSHQSREQFF.